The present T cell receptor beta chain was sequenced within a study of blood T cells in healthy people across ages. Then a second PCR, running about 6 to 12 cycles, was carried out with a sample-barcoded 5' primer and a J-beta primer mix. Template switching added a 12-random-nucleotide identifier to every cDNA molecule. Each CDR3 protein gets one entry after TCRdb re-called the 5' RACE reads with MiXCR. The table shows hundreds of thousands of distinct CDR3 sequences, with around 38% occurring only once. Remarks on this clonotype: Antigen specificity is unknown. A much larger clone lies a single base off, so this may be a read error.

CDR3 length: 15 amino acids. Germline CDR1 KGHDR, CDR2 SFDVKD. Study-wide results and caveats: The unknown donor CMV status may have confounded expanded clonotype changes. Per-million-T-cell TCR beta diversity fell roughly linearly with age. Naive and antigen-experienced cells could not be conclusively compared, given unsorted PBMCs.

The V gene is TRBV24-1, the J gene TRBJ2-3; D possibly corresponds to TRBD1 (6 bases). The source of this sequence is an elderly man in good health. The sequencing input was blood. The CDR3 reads CATSDPGQRTDAQYF. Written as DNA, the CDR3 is TGTGCCACCAGTGATCCAGGACAGCGCACAGATGCGCAGTATTTT.